The 7 T cell receptor beta chains reported below all come from one sample, sequenced in a study of identical twins. TCRdb re-called the 5' RACE reads with MiXCR, one entry per CDR3 protein. The sample consists of roughly 570,000 distinct CDR3 sequences, more than 9% of them appearing once. This sample also appeared in a second study, on yellow fever vaccine responses in identical twins.

The sequencing sample was made of PBMCs. These receptors all come from a woman younger than 30 in good health.

This clonotype was observed a handful of times. The chain recombines TRBV28 with TRBJ2-7; 12 bases fit TRBD1. This CDR3 contains 15 residues. Germline lookup yields CDR1 MDHEN and CDR2 SYDVKM. The ends lost 6 bases at V and 6 bases at J; junction bases unmatched: 9. CDR3 bases: TGTGCCAGCAGCCCACCGGGACAGGGGGCCATCGAGCAGTACTTC. Amino acid sequence: CASSPPGQGAIEQYF. Supplemented by reference TRBV28 and TRBJ2-7, the full variable domain reads DVKVTQSSRYLVKRTGEKVFLECVQDMDHENMFWYRQDPGLGLRLIYFSYDVKMKEKGDIPEGYSVSREKKERFSLILESASTNQTSMYLCASSPPGQGAIEQYFGPGTRLTVT.

There are many counts of this clonotype. The chain recombines TRBV4-3 with TRBJ2-1; 7 nucleotides line up with TRBD2. With 0 bases clipped from V and 10 bases from J, the junction kept 6 bases outside the gene matches. Germline CDR1 is LGHNA and CDR2 is YSLEER. This CDR3 spans 14 amino acids. CDR3 bases: TGCGCCAGCAGCCAAGATAGAGGGGAGGGCGAGCAGTTCTTC. Translation: CASSQDRGEGEQFF.

The chain has TRBV7-9 and TRBJ1-1; D gene uncertain. The germline CDR1 and CDR2 sequences are SEHNR and FQNEAQ (reference sequence). The CDR3 runs 11 residues. V was trimmed by 5 bases and J by 7 bases, leaving 8 bases between them. In DNA, the CDR3 is TGTGCCAGCAGCCTCACAGATGAAGCTTTCTTT. Translation: CASSLTDEAFF.

This clonotype was observed a handful of times. This chain joins TRBV20-1 and TRBJ2-7; tentative D call: TRBD2 (6 bases). Germline CDR1 is DFQATT and CDR2 is SNEGSKA (reference sequence). This CDR3 comprises 15 residues. Trimming removed 3 bases at V and 3 bases at J, with 18 bases between. CDR3 sequence: CSASTPGAGLYEQYF. The CDR3 nucleotides read TGCAGTGCTAGTACCCCGGGAGCGGGCCTCTACGAGCAGTACTTC.

As to this clonotype: At one of its ends the junction is not consistent with the germline gene, which may arise from a read error. This sequence joins TRBV20-1 and TRBJ2-2; TRBD2 agrees at 7 bases. CDR1 is DFQATT, CDR2 SNEGSKA, per germline (reference sequence). The CDR3 is made up of 16 amino acids. CDR3 sequence reads: CCASPFGAGVTGELFF. The CDR3 DNA reads TGCTGTGCTTCCCCTTTTGGGGCGGGGGTCACCGGGGAGCTGTTTTTT.

The chain links TRBV2 to TRBJ2-5; D is unresolved. The CDR3 is 11 residues long. With 7 bases removed from V and 3 bases from J, the gap between germline ends came to 6 bases. Per the germline V gene, CDR1 is SNHLY and CDR2 is FYNNEI. CDR3 sequence reads: CASKGKETQYF. CDR3 nucleotide sequence: TGTGCCAGCAAGGGTAAAGAGACCCAGTACTTC.

This clonotype was seen many times. This chain joins TRBV30 and TRBJ2-3; no firm D call. V was trimmed by 4 bases and J by 0 bases, leaving 5 bases between them. Germline V lookup: CDR1 GTSNPN, CDR2 SVGIG (reference sequence). The CDR3 consists of 12 residues. The CDR3 spells CAWTPSTDTQYF. The CDR3 nucleotides are TGTGCCTGGACCCCAAGCACAGATACGCAGTATTTT.